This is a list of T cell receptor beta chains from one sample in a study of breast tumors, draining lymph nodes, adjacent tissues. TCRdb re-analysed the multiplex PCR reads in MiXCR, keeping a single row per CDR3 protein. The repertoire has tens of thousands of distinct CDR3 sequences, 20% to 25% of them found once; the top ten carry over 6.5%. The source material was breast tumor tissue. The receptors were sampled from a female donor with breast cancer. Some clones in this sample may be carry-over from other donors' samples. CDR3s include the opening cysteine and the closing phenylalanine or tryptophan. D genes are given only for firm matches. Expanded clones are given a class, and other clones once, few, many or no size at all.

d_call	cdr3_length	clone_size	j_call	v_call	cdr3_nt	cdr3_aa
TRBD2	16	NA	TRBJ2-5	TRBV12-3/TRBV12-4	TGTGCCGGCAGTTGGGGACTAGCGGGATCTCAAGAGACCCAGTACTTC	CAGSWGLAGSQETQYF
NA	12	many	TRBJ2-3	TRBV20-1	TGCAGTGCTAGAGTAGTTCGGGATACGCAGTATTTT	CSARVVRDTQYF
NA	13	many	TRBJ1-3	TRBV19	TGTGCCAGTAGGCAGGGGTCTGGAAACACCATATATTTT	CASRQGSGNTIYF
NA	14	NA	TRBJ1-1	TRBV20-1	TGCAGTGCTAGACCCGGGACACCTAACACTGAAGCTTTCTTT	CSARPGTPNTEAFF
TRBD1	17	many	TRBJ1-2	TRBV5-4	TGTGCCAGCAGCCCACAAATAATAACAGGGGGCGCAGGGGGCTACACCTTC	CASSPQIITGGAGGYTF
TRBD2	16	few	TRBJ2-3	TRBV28	TGTGCCAGCAGTCTGGGACTAGCGGGGGGGCAAGATACGCAGTATTTT	CASSLGLAGGQDTQYF
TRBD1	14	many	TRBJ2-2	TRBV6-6	TGTGCCAGCAGTGAAACAGGGGGCGCCGGGGAGCTGTTTTTT	CASSETGGAGELFF
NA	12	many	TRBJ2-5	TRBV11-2	TGTGCCAGCAGTCTAACGCAAGAGACCCAGTACTTC	CASSLTQETQYF
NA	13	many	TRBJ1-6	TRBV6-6	TGTGCCAGCAGAGACAGGATCAATTCACCCCTCCACTTT	CASRDRINSPLHF
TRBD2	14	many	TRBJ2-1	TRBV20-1	TGCAGTGCTAGGACTAGCGGGAGATACAATGAGCAGTTCTTC	CSARTSGRYNEQFF
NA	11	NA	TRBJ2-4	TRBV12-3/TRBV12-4	TGTGCCAGCAGTGGGAGCAACATTCAGTACTTC	CASSGSNIQYF
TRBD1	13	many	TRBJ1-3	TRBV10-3	TGTGCCATCAGGGACAGGGAGGGGAACACCATATATTTT	CAIRDREGNTIYF
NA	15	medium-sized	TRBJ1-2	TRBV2	TGTGCCAGCAGTGACGAGACACCGTATAACTATGGCTACACCTTC	CASSDETPYNYGYTF
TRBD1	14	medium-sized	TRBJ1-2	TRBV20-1	TGCAGTTCCCCACAGGGGGCGTCTGGTTATGGCTACACCTTC	CSSPQGASGYGYTF
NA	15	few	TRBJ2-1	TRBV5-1	TGCGCCAGCAGCCCTCAGGGTCCCCAATCTAATGAGCAGTTCTTC	CASSPQGPQSNEQFF
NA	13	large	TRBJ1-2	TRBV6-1	TGTGCCAGCAGTGAAGTTGGGATCTATGGCTACACCTTC	CASSEVGIYGYTF
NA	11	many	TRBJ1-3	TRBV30	TGTGCACGGAATTCTGGAAACACCATATATTTT	CARNSGNTIYF